This T cell receptor beta chain was recorded in a study of T-cell memory formation after mild COVID-19. Broader study findings: Contracting clones, day 15 to 85, had balanced CD4/CD8, and later expanders favored CD4+. The authors left the SARS-CoV-2 specificity of second-wave clones peaking on day 37 unconfirmed.

With respect to this clonotype: Antigen unknown.

Germline CDR1 reads MGHRA; CDR2 reads YSYEKL. V gave up 4 bases and J gave up 2 bases, with 13 bases separating them. The CDR3 spans 15 residues. Constant-segment primers served in 5'RACE that generated TCR alpha and TCR beta cDNA libraries bearing sample barcodes and UMIs. TCRdb reprocessed the 5' RACE reads via MiXCR and lists one record per CDR3 protein. The table records roughly 170,000 distinct CDR3 sequences, around 20% of them present only once. The sequence derives from a man between 18 and 35 years old who had mild COVID-19 (a few samples of this study predate the infection). Cell type and time point are not known. Source material: PBMCs or a T cell subset sorted from them (not recorded which). The chain carries TRBV4-1 and TRBJ2-3; possibly TRBD2 for D (6 bases). The CDR3 region is CASSLRDFPTDTQYF. The CDR3 nucleotides are TGCGCCAGCAGCCTACGGGACTTCCCCACAGATACGCAGTATTTT.